This TCR beta chain was profiled in a study of shared clonotypes between healthy human individuals. Study summary: Serving as donors were a couple of women and three men, whose ages spanned 18 to 49.

Naive CD8 cells were CD45RO-negative, positively selected for CCR7, excluding terminally differentiated effector memory CD45RA+ cells. Regarding the study as a whole: Naive CD4 clonotype sharing across a handful of donors was about 5%.

As concerns this clone: Its cognate antigen is unknown.

The assay used deep level. Data came from immunoSEQ multiplex PCR; TCRdb stores just in-frame clones and leaves some out. The sample has under 2,000,000 clones, roughly 94% seen once. Trimming took off 5 bases at V and 3 bases at J, with 12 bases between the two ends. Germline lookup yields CDR1 MNHNY and CDR2 SVGAGI (reference sequence). The CDR3 is 14 residues long. The specimen sequenced was naive CD8+ T cells sorted from blood. The chain carries TRBV6-6 and TRBJ2-3; TRBD1 might be the D (5 bases). The receptor's source is a man aged 18 to 30 in good health. CDR3 coding DNA: TGTGCCAGCAGTCGTTCCACAGGAACAGATACGCAGTATTTT. Its protein product is CASSRSTGTDTQYF.